Listed below are T cell receptor beta chains from one sample, sequenced in a study of radiotherapy plus CTLA-4 blockade in lung cancer. The table came from immunoSEQ multiplex PCR; TCRdb's copy has only in-frame clones and leaves some out. The sample contains 47,000 or so clones, about 85% of which appear only once. The sequences come from peripheral blood, collected from a patient treated with radiotherapy plus ipilimumab. The receptors originated from a human donor with non-small cell lung cancer whose response to radiotherapy plus ipilimumab could not be evaluated. CDR3s include the opening cysteine and the closing phenylalanine or tryptophan. D genes are given only for firm matches. Size is omitted from some rows. Given values are once, few, many or a class for expanded clones.

cdr3_aa | cdr3_nt | j_call | v_call | d_call | clone_size
CASSSRGGLSNQPQHF | TGTGCCAGCAGTTCCCGGGGGGGGCTTAGCAATCAGCCCCAGCATTTT | TRBJ1-5 | TRBV28 | . | .
CASSTGDSTSTDTQYF | TGTGCCAGCAGTACGGGAGATTCAACTAGCACAGATACGCAGTATTTT | TRBJ2-3 | TRBV2 | . | .
CASRSITGARGGYTF | TGTGCCAGCAGATCCATTACAGGGGCTCGGGGCGGCTACACCTTC | TRBJ1-2 | TRBV6-5 | TRBD1 | .
CASSERYLMNTEAFF | TGTGCCAGCAGTGAACGGTACTTAATGAACACTGAAGCTTTCTTT | TRBJ1-1 | TRBV6-1 | . | .
CASSIHSNTGELFF | TGTGCCAGTAGTATTCACTCGAACACCGGGGAGCTGTTTTTT | TRBJ2-2 | TRBV19 | . | .
CASSRQRGVGEKLFF | TGTGCCAGCAGTCGTCAGCGGGGGGTTGGGGAAAAACTGTTTTTT | TRBJ1-4 | TRBV7-9 | . | .
CASSRTGNYGYTF | TGTGCCAGCAGTCGAACTGGTAACTATGGCTACACCTTC | TRBJ1-2 | TRBV7-9 | . | .
CASSSSSLSGSYGYTF | TGTGCCAGCAGTTCCTCTAGTTTATCGGGGAGCTATGGCTACACCTTC | TRBJ1-2 | TRBV7-2 | . | .
CASSSLGVRGEGWADTQYF | TGTGCCAGCAGTTCCCTCGGAGTAAGGGGGGAGGGTTGGGCAGATACGCAGTATTTT | TRBJ2-3 | TRBV28 | . | .
CASSLGRLTTRGSYEQYF | TGTGCCAGCAGCTTGGGCAGGCTAACCACACGGGGCTCCTACGAGCAGTACTTC | TRBJ2-7 | TRBV5-4 | . | .
CASSLSSGGPHEQYF | TGTGCCAGCAGTTTATCGTCGGGAGGGCCCCACGAGCAGTACTTC | TRBJ2-7 | TRBV27 | TRBD2 | once
CASSPTGLSNTGELFF | TGTGCCAGCAGCCCAACAGGGCTCTCGAACACCGGGGAGCTGTTTTTT | TRBJ2-2 | TRBV11-3 | . | .
CASSKDRGFDTIYF | TGTGCCAGCAGTAAGGACAGGGGGTTCGACACCATATATTTT | TRBJ1-3 | TRBV28 | TRBD1 | .
CASSFPTGNYGYTF | TGTGCCAGCAGTTTTCCGACAGGGAACTATGGCTACACCTTC | TRBJ1-2 | TRBV28 | TRBD1 | .
CAISGLAGVKDTQYF | TGTGCCATCAGTGGACTAGCGGGAGTGAAAGATACGCAGTATTTT | TRBJ2-3 | TRBV10-3 | TRBD2 | .